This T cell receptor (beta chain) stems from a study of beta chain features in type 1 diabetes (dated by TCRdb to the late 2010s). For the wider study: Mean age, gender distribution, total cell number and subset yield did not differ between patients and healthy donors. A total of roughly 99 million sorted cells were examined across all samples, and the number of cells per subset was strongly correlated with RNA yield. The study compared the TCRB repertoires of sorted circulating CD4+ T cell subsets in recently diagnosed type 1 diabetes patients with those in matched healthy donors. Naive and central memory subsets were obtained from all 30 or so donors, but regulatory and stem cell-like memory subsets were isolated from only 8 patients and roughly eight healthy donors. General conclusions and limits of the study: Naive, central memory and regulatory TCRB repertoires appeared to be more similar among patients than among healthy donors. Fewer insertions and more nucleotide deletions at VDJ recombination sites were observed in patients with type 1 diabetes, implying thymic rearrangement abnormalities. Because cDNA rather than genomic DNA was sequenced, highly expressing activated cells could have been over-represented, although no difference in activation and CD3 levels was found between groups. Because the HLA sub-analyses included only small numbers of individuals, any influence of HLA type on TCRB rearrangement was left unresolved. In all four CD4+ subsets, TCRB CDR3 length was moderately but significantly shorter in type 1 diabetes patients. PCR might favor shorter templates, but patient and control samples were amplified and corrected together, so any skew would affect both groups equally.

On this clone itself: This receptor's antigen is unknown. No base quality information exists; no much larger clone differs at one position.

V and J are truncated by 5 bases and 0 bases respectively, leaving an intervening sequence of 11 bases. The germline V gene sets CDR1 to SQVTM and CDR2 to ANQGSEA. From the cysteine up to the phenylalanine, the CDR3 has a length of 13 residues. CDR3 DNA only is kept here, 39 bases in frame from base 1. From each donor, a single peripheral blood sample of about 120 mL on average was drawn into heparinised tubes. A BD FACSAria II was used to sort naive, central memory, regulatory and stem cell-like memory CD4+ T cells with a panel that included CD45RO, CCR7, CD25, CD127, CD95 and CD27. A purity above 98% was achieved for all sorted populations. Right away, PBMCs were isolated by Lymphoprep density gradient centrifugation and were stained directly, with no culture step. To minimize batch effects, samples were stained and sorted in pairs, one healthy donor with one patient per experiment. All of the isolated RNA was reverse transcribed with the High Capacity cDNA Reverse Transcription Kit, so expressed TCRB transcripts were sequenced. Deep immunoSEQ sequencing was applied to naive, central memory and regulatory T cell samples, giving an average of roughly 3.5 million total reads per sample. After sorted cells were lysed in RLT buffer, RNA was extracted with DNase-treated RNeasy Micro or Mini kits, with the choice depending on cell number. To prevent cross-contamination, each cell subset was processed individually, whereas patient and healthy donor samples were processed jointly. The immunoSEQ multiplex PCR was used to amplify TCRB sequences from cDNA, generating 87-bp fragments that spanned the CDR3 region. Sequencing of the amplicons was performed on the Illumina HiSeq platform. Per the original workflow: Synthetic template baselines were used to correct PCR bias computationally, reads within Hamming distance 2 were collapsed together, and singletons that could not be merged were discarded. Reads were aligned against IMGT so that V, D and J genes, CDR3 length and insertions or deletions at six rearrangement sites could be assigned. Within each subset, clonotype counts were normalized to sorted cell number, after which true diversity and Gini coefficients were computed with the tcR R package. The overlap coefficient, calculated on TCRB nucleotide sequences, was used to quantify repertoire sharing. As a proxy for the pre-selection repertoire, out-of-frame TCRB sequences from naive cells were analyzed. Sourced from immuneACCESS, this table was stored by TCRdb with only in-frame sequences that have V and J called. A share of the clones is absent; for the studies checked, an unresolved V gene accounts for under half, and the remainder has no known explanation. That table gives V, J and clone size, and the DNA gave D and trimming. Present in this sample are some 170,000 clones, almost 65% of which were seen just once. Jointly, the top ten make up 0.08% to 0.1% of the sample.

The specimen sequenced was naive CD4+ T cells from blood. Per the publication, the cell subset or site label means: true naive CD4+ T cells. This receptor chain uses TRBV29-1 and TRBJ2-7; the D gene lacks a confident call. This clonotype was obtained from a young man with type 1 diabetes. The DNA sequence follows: TGCAGCGTTCTGATTCGGAGCTCCTACGAGCAGTACTTC. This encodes CSVLIRSSYEQYF.